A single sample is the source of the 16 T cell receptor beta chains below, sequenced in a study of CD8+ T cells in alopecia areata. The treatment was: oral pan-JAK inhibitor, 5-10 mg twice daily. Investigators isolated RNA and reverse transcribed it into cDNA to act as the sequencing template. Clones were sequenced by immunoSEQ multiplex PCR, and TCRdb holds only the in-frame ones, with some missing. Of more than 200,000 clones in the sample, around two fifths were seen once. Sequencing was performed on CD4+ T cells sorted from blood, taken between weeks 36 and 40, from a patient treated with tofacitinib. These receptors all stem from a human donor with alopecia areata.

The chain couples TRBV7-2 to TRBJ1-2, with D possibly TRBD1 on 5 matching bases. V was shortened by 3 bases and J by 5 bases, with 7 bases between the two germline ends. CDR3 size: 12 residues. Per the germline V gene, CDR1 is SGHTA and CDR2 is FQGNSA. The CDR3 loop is CASSLTAYGYTF. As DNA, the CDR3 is TGTGCCAGCAGCTTGACAGCTTATGGCTACACCTTC. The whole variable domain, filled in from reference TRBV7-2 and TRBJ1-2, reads GAGVSQSPSNKVTEKGKDVELRCDPISGHTALYWYRQSLGQGLEFLIYFQGNSAPDKSGLPSDRFSAERTGGSVSTLTIQRTQQEDSAVYLCASSLTAYGYTFGSGTRLTVV.

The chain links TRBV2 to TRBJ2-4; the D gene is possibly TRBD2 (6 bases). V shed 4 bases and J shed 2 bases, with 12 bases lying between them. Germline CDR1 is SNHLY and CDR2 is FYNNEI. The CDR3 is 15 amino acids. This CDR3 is CASSVGEVTKNIQYF. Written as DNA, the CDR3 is TGTGCCAGCAGTGTCGGGGAGGTGACCAAAAACATTCAGTACTTC. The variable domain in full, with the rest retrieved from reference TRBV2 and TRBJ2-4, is EPEVTQTPSHQVTQMGQEVILRCVPISNHLYFYWYRQILGQKVEFLVSFYNNEISEKSEIFDDQFSVERPDGSNFTLKIRSTKLEDSAMYFCASSVGEVTKNIQYFGAGTRLSVL.

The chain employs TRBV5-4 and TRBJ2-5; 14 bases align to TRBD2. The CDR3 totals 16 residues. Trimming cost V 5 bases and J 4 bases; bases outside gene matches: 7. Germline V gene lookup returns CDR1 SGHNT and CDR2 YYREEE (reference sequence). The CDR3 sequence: CASRPTSGRAPETQYF. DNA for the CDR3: TGTGCCAGCAGGCCGACTAGCGGGAGGGCCCCAGAGACCCAGTACTTC. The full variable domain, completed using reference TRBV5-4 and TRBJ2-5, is ETGVTQSPTHLIKTRGQQVTLRCSSQSGHNTVSWYQQALGQGPQFIFQYYREEENGRGNFPPRFSGLQFPNYSSELNVNALELDDSALYLCASRPTSGRAPETQYFGPGTRLLVL.

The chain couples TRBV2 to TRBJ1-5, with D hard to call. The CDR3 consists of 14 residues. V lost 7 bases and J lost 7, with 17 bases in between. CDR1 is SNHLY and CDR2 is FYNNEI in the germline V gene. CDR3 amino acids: CASTYGGNRQPQHF. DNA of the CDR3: TGTGCCAGCACCTACGGCGGGAACCGCCAGCCCCAGCATTTT.

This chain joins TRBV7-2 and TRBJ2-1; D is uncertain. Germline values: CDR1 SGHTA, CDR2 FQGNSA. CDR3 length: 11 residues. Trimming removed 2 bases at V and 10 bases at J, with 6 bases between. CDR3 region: CASSLFLEQFF. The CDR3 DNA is TGTGCCAGCAGCTTATTCCTGGAGCAGTTCTTC.

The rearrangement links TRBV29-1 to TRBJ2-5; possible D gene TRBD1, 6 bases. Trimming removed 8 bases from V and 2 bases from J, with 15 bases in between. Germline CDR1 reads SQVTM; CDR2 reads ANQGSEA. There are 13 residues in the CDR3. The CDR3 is CSSDRTPQETQYF. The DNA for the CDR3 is TGCAGCTCCGACAGGACACCGCAAGAGACCCAGTACTTC.

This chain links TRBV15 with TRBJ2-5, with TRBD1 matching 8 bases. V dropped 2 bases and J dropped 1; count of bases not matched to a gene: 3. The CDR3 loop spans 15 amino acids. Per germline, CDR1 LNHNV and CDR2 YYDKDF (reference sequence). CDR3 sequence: CATSRPGQGQETQYF. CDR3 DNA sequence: TGTGCCACCAGCAGACCAGGACAGGGCCAAGAGACCCAGTACTTC.

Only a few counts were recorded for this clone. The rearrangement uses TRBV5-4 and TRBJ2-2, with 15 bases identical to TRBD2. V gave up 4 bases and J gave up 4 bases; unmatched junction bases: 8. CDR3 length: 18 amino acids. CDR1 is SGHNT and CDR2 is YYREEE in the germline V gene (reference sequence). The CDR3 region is CASSRGLAGGGITGELFF. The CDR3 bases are TGTGCCAGCAGCCGGGGACTAGCGGGAGGCGGTATCACCGGGGAGCTGTTTTTT.

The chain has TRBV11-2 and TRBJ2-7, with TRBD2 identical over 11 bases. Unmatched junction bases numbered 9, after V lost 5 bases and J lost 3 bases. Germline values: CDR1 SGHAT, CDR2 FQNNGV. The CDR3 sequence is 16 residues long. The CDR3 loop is CASSANSGTSGYEQYF. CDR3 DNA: TGTGCCAGCAGCGCAAACTCCGGGACTAGCGGCTACGAGCAGTACTTC.

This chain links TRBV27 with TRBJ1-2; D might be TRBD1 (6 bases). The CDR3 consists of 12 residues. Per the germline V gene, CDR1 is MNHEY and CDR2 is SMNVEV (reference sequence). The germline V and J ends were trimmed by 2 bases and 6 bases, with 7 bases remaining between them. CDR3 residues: CASSLQGNGYTF. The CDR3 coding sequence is TGTGCCAGCAGTTTACAGGGGAATGGCTACACCTTC.

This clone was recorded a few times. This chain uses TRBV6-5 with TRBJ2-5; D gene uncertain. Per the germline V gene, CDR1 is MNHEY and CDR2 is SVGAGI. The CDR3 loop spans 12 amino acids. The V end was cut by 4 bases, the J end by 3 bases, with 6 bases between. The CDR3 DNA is TGTGCCAGCAGTTCCCCGGAAGAGACCCAGTACTTC. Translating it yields CASSSPEETQYF.

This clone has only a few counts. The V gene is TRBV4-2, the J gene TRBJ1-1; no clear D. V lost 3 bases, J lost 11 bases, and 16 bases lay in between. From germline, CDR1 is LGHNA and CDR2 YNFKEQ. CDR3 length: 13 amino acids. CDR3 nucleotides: TGTGCCAGCAGCCACCCTCCCGGATGGTATGCTTTCTTT. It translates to CASSHPPGWYAFF.

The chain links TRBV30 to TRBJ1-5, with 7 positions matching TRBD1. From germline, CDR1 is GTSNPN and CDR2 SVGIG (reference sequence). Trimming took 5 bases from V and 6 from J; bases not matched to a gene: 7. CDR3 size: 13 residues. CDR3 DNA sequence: TGTGCCTGGGAACAGGGGTTGGGTCAGCCCCAGCATTTT. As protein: CAWEQGLGQPQHF.

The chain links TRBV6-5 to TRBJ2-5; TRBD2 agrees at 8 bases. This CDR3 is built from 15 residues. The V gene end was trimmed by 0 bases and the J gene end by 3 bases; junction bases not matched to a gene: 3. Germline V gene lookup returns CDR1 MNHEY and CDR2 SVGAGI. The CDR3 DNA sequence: TGTGCCAGCAGTTACTCGGGGACTAGTAAAGAGACCCAGTACTTC. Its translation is CASSYSGTSKETQYF.

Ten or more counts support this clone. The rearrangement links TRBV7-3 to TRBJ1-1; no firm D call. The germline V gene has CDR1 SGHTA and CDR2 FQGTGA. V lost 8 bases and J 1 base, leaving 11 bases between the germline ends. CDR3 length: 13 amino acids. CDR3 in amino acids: CASAGGRNTEAFF. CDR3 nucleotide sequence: TGTGCCAGCGCAGGAGGGCGGAACACTGAAGCTTTCTTT. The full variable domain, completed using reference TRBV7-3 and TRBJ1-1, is GAGVSQTPSNKVTEKGKYVELRCDPISGHTALYWYRQSLGQGPEFLIYFQGTGAADDSGLPNDRFFAVRPEGSVSTLKIQRTERGDSAVYLCASAGGRNTEAFFGQGTRLTVV.

CDR3 nucleotide sequence: TGCGCCAGCAGCCAAGGGCGGCATTTGAACACTGAAGCTTTCTTT. Translated, it gives CASSQGRHLNTEAFF. The chain couples TRBV4-1 to TRBJ1-1; D gene uncertain. V was trimmed by 1 base and J by 0 bases, leaving 9 bases between them. Germline lookup yields CDR1 MGHRA and CDR2 YSYEKL. The CDR3 runs 15 residues.